The 13 T cell receptor beta chains below come from one sample, sequenced in a study of cytomegalovirus exposure and HLA in healthy donors. The PCR was carried out with 60 Vbeta primers and 13 Jbeta primers. The protocol was immunoSEQ multiplex PCR, while the TCRdb copy is restricted to in-frame clones and leaves out a portion. Its listing shows 100,000 to 150,000 clones. The sequencing sample was made of PBMCs. All receptors come from a man in his late teens or twenties in good health and CMV-seronegative.

The V gene is TRBV18, the J gene TRBJ2-3, with 8 bases that match TRBD2. V shed 0 bases, J shed 8 bases, and the junction held 10 bases outside the gene matches. Germline CDR1 KGHSH, CDR2 LQKENI. The CDR3 runs 16 residues. CDR3 bases: TGTGCCAGCTCACCACCGGGACGGGGGGGTTTCGGTACGCAGTATTTT. Its translation is CASSPPGRGGFGTQYF. Full variable domain (rest looked up from reference TRBV18 and TRBJ2-3): NAGVMQNPRHLVRRRGQEARLRCSPMKGHSHVYWYRQLPEEGLKFMVYLQKENIIDESGMPKERFSAEFPKEGPSILRIQQVVRGDSAAYFCASSPPGRGGFGTQYFGPGTRLTVL.

The chain employs TRBV9 and TRBJ2-1; D not resolved. The CDR3 sequence is 11 residues long. The V end was cut by 5 bases, the J end by 12 bases, with 12 bases between. In germline, CDR1 is SGDLS, CDR2 YYNGEE. The CDR3 here is CASSHPGVQFF. For the CDR3, the DNA is TGTGCCAGCAGTCACCCGGGTGTGCAGTTCTTC.

The genes are TRBV4-1 and TRBJ2-7; 14 bases map to TRBD2. The CDR3 contains 16 residues. Losses at the gene ends were 4 bases for V and 5 bases for J; bases not matched to a gene: 7. Germline CDR1 reads MGHRA; CDR2 reads YSYEKL. The chain's CDR3 is CASSPIRLAGGDEQYF. The CDR3 DNA reads as TGCGCCAGCAGCCCCATAAGACTAGCGGGAGGGGACGAGCAGTACTTC.

The J gene is TRBJ2-1, the V gene TRBV7-6; the D gene is possibly TRBD1 (5 bases). The germline V gene has CDR1 SGHVS and CDR2 FNYEAQ. The CDR3 length is 14 residues. V shed 6 bases and J shed 7 bases, with 16 bases lying between them. CDR3 amino acids: CASRDVGVGNEQFF. The DNA for the CDR3 is TGTGCCAGCAGGGACGTAGGGGTGGGGAATGAGCAGTTCTTC.

The chain employs TRBV2 and TRBJ1-5, with a possible D match to TRBD1 (5 bases). Germline V gene data show CDR1 as SNHLY and CDR2 as FYNNEI. This CDR3 spans 14 amino acids. V gave up 7 bases and J gave up 2 bases, with 12 bases separating them. The CDR3 bases are TGTGCCAGCAATGGGGGGGAGGGCAATCAGCCCCAGCATTTT. Its protein product is CASNGGEGNQPQHF.

The V and J genes are TRBV6-1 and TRBJ2-7, with TRBD1 as a possible D gene (6 bases). Trimming stripped 4 bases from V and 9 bases from J, with 22 bases between. CDR3 length equals 15 residues. Germline V gene lookup returns CDR1 MNHNS and CDR2 SASEGT. The CDR3 DNA reads TGTGCCAGCAGTGCGCTGACAGGAAGTCCTACGGGGCAGTACTTC. It codes for CASSALTGSPTGQYF.

This rearrangement joins TRBV5-4 to TRBJ2-1; 11 bases agree with TRBD1. This CDR3 has 17 residues. Germline trimming cut 3 bases from V and 8 bases from J; bases unmatched to any gene: 13. CDR1 and CDR2 (germline): SGHNT, YYREEE (reference sequence). CDR3 nucleotides: TGTGCCAGCAGCTCCCCAGATCGGGACAGGGGGTGGTATGAGCAGTTCTTC. Translated: CASSSPDRDRGWYEQFF.

The V and J genes are TRBV6-5 and TRBJ2-7; 9 nucleotides agree with TRBD2. The CDR3 is 15 residues long. Germline V lookup: CDR1 MNHEY, CDR2 SVGAGI. J was trimmed by 6 bases and V by 0 bases; bases with no gene match: 6. CDR3 sequence reads: CASSYSLAGLGEQYF. The DNA for the CDR3 is TGTGCCAGCAGTTACTCACTAGCGGGTTTAGGCGAGCAGTACTTC.

The rearrangement joins TRBV6-5 to TRBJ1-2; maybe TRBD1 (5 bases). Trimming left V 2 bases short and J 6 bases short, with 10 bases between. Per the germline V gene, CDR1 is MNHEY and CDR2 is SVGAGI. The CDR3 has 13 residues. The CDR3 region has the DNA TGTGCCAGCAGTTACGGCCAGGGTGATGGCTACACCTTC. Translating gives CASSYGQGDGYTF.

The chain carries TRBV4-1 and TRBJ1-1; 9 bases are shared with TRBD1. Losses at the gene ends were 6 bases for V and 6 bases for J; bases not matched to a gene: 11. Germline CDR1 MGHRA, CDR2 YSYEKL. CDR3 length: 15 residues. The DNA for the CDR3 is TGCGCCAGCAGTCAACAGGGGGCGCGTAGCTCTGAAGCTTTCTTT. Translated, it gives CASSQQGARSSEAFF.

This sequence joins TRBV6-6 and TRBJ1-1; maybe TRBD1 (5 bases). Trimming pared 2 bases from V and 8 bases from J, leaving 9 bases between. CDR3 length: 12 amino acids. Germline CDR1 reads MNHNY; CDR2 reads SVGAGI (reference sequence). CDR3: CASSYARVEAFF. In nucleotides, the CDR3 is TGTGCCAGCAGTTACGCCAGGGTCGAAGCTTTCTTT.

This chain joins TRBV28 and TRBJ2-2; tentative D call: TRBD1 (6 bases). The CDR3 spans 16 residues. V was trimmed by 5 bases and J by 2 bases, leaving 15 bases between them. Germline loops: CDR1 MDHEN, CDR2 SYDVKM. CDR3 nucleotide sequence: TGTGCCAGCAGTCCGGACGGGACAATTAACACCGGGGAGCTGTTTTTT. It yields the protein CASSPDGTINTGELFF.

The rearrangement joins TRBV4-2 to TRBJ2-5; 7 nucleotides line up with TRBD2. The V gene end was trimmed by 3 bases and the J gene end by 5 bases; junction bases not matched to a gene: 21. CDR3 length: 19 amino acids. The germline CDR1 and CDR2 sequences are LGHNA and YNFKEQ. The CDR3 DNA sequence: TGTGCCAGCAGCCACCACGTAGGGGCTAGCGGCAAACCGGGGGAGACCCAGTACTTC. Residues: CASSHHVGASGKPGETQYF.